This paragraph reports one TCR beta chain. Trimming left V 0 bases short and J 2 bases short, with 11 bases between. Germline CDR1 LGHDT, CDR2 YNNKEL (reference sequence). This CDR3 has 16 residues. This sample was included in a study of control samples from healthy donors and cancer patients. The assay was immunoSEQ multiplex PCR, and TCRdb's table has in-frame clones only and misses some. Here the sample spans some 190,000 clones, about 89% being singletons. The chain joins TRBV3-1 (or the pseudogene TRBV3-2) to TRBJ2-1, with D uncertain. The material sequenced was blood. The source of this sequence is a man aged 25-45 years in good health. The CDR3 DNA reads TGTGCCAGCAGCCAAGATTACGGACCACCCTACAATGAGCAGTTCTTC. Protein sequence: CASSQDYGPPYNEQFF.